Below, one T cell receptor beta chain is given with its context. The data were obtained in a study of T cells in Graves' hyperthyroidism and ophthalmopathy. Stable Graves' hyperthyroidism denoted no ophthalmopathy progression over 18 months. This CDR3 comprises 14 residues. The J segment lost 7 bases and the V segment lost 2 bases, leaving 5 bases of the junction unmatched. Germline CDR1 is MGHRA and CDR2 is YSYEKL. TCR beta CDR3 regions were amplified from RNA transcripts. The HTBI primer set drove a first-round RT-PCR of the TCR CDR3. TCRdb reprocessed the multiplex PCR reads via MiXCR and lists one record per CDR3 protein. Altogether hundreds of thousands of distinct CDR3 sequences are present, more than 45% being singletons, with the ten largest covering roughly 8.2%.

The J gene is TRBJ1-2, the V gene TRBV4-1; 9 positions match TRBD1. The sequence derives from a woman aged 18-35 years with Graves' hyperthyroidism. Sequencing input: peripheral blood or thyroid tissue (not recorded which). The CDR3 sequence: CASSQTQGASGYTF. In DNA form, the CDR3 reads TGCGCCAGCAGCCAAACACAGGGGGCGAGTGGCTACACCTTC.